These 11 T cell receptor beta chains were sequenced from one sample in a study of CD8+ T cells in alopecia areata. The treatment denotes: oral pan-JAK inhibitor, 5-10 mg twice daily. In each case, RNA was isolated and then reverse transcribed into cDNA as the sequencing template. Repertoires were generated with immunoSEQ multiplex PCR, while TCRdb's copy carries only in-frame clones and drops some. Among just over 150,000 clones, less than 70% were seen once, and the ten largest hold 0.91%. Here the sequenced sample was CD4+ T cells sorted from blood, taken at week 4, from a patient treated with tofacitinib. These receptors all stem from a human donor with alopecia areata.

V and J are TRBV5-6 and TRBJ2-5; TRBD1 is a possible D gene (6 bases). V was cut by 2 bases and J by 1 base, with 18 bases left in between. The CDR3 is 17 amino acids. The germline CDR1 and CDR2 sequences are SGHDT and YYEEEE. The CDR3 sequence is CASSLGSARGLQETQYF. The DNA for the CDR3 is TGTGCCAGCAGCTTAGGGTCGGCCAGGGGCCTCCAAGAGACCCAGTACTTC.

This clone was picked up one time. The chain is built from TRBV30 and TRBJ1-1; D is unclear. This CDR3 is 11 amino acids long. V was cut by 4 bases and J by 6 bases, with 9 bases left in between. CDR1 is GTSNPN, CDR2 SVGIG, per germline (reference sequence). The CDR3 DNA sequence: TGTGCCTGGACCTACCGGGCTGAAGCTTTCTTT. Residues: CAWTYRAEAFF.

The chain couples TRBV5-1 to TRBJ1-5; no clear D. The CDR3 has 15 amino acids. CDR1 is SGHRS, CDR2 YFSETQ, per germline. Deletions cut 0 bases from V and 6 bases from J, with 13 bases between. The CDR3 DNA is TGCGCCAGCAGCTTGGGAGGCTCCAGAGGTCAGCCCCAGCATTTT. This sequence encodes CASSLGGSRGQPQHF.

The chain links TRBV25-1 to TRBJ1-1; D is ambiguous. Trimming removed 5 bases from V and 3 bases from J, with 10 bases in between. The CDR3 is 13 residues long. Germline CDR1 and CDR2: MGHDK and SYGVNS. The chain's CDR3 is CASSKQPDTEAFF. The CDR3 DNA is TGTGCCAGCAGTAAGCAACCGGACACTGAAGCTTTCTTT.

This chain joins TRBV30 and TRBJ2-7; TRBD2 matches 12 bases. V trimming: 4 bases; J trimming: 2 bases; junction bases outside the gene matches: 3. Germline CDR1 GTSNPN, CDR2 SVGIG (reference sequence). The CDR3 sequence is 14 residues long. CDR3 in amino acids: CAWTRTSGAYEQYF. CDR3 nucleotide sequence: TGTGCCTGGACCCGGACTAGCGGGGCCTACGAGCAGTACTTC. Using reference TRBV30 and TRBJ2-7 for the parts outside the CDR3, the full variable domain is SQTIHQWPATLVQPVGSPLSLECTVEGTSNPNLYWYRQAAGRGLQLLFYSVGIGQISSEVPQNLSASRPQDRQFILSSKKLLLSDSGFYLCAWTRTSGAYEQYFGPGTRLTVT.

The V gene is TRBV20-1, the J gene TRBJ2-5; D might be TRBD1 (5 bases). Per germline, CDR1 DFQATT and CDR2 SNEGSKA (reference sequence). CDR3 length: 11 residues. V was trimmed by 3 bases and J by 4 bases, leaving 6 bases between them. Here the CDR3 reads CSARTVETQYF. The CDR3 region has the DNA TGCAGTGCTAGGACAGTAGAGACCCAGTACTTC.

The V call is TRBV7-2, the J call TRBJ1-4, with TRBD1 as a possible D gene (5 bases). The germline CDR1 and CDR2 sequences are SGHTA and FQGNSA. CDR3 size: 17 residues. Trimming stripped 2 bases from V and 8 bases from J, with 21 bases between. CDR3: CASSLYSPGRLVEKLFF. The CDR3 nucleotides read TGTGCCAGCAGCTTATACTCCCCAGGGCGATTAGTAGAAAAACTGTTTTTT.

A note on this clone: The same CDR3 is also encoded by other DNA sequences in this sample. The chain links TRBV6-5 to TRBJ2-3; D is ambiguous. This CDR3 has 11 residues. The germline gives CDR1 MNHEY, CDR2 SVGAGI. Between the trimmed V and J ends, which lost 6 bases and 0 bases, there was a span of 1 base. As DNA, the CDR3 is TGTGCCAGCAGCAGCACAGATACGCAGTATTTT. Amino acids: CASSSTDTQYF.

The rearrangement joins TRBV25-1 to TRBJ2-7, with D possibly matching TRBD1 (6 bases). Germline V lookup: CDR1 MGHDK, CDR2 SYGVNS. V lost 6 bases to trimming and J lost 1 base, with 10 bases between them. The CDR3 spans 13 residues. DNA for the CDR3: TGTGCCAGCAGATTACAGGGATCCTACGAGCAGTACTTC. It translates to CASRLQGSYEQYF.

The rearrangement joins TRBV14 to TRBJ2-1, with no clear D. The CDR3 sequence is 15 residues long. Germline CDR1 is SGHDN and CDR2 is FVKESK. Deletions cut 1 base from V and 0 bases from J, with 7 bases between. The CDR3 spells CASSQGVGSYNEQFF. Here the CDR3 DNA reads TGTGCCAGCAGCCAAGGCGTGGGCTCCTACAATGAGCAGTTCTTC.

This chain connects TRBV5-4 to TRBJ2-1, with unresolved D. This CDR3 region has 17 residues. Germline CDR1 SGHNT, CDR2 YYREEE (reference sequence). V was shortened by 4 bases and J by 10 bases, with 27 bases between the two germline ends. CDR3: CASSKNPAAGRVWEQFF. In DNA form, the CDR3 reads TGTGCCAGCAGCAAGAATCCGGCGGCAGGCCGGGTGTGGGAGCAGTTCTTC.